This T cell receptor (beta chain) was documented in a study of T cell responses to AZD1222 COVID-19 vaccine (dated by TCRdb to the early 2020s). Study-wide context: AZD1222 recipients given second doses at about 4 weeks or at about 12 weeks were pooled, since spike-specific TCR depth and breadth were not found to differ between the two schedules. A total of 233 trial participants underwent TCR sequencing, of whom some 210 received two doses of AZD1222 and some 25 received two doses of the MenACWY control vaccine. Enrollment into the trials was organized by age into subgroups of 18-55, 56-69 and 70-plus years, and those subgroups contained about 150, 27 and 61 TCR-sequenced participants, respectively. Overall study results and their limits: The vaccine-associated CD4 TCRs covered the entire spike protein, and the dominant responses fell in regions 160-218 and 743-854. Epitopes outside the regions mutated in the B.1.351 and B.1.1.7 variants were reportedly recognized by nearly half of the unique spike-specific TCRs. After two AZD1222 doses, spike-specific TCR breadth and depth were significantly higher than at day 0 and than in MenACWY recipients. Conclusions about previously exposed vaccinees are limited, since just 5 or 6 AZD1222 recipients were seropositive for SARS-CoV-2 at baseline. Because no day 14 peak-response samples were available, repertoires were characterized only after the peak T cell response. In the small 56-69-year group, the increase in depth fell short of significance, most likely because of low power. Participants were mostly white British, with more females than males. The authors suggested clonal diversity may have been underestimated.

This sample's time point label indicates: baseline before first vaccination. Samples from vaccinated people were obtained from the UK trials COV001 and COV002, which included a single-blind randomized controlled phase 2/3 trial of AZD1222 (ChAdOx1 nCoV-19) in healthy adults. Trial participant PBMC samples were collected at day 0 and day 28 after the second dose for TCRbeta chain sequencing. Comments on this clone: What antigen it recognizes has not been identified. No clone much larger than this one lies a single base away; base qualities are absent.

The CDR3 regions of human TCRbeta chains were analyzed by immunosequencing. Per the original workflow: TCRs in the repertoires were compared against a reference library of SARS-CoV-2-specific TCRs that had been generated with the MIRA antigen-specificity platform. Breadth was defined as the fraction of unique TCRs that were SARS-CoV-2-associated, and depth was defined as the fraction of total T cells that were SARS-CoV-2-associated. Using the MIRA data, each spike-specific TCR was mapped to the spike region that the TCR reacts to and placed in a CD4 or CD8 class. Log10-transformed breadth and depth values were compared by one-way ANOVA with Sidak's multiple comparisons tests. Entries here come from immuneACCESS through TCRdb and include only in-frame sequences with V and J called. Some clones fail to appear in such tables; in the studies checked, an unresolved V gene covers under half of the shortfall, and the cause of the remainder is unknown. V and J calls and clone size are copied from that table; D and trimming were computed from the DNA. The sample includes around 30,000 clones, with approximately 90% observed a single time. The ten biggest clones cover 45% to 50% of the sample.

The source of this sequence is an adult in good health. Sample: peripheral blood, taken on day 0 of AZD1222 vaccination.

The encoded CDR3 is CASSLAWVPGNTIYF. The sequenced DNA: TGCGCCAGCAGCTTGGCTTGGGTGCCCGGAAACACCATATATTTT. This chain is built from TRBV5-1 and TRBJ1-3; confidence is insufficient to name the D gene. CDR1 and CDR2 are read off the germline V gene as SGHRS and YFSETQ. Taken from cysteine to phenylalanine, the CDR3 has 15 residues. Of the read, only the CDR3 DNA is kept; its 45 bases are in frame from base 1. V is shortened by 0 bases, J by 4 bases, and the region joining them spans 11 bases.